Described below is a single T cell receptor (beta chain) sequence and its context. The ends were cut back, 0 bases at V and 7 bases at J, with 6 bases in the middle. CDR1 and CDR2 from the germline V gene are ENHRY and SYGVKD. The CDR3 is 13 amino acids. This specimen comes from a study of blood T cell repertoires in COVID-19. Study-level background: Spain, Italy and the United States supplied samples that represented acute and convalescent COVID-19. From T cells, B-cell-depleted T cells, or PBMCs came the material, which was cDNA or gDNA.

The authors' processing: Amplification of reference gene primers provided the estimated nucleated cell counts. Clones were read by immunoSEQ multiplex PCR, and TCRdb kept only the in-frame ones, dropping some. V and J calls and clone size come straight from that table; D and trimming were deduced from the DNA. The sample carries about 65,000 clones, approximately 93% recorded once. What was sequenced was peripheral blood. The TCR was taken from a man aged 70-80 years with active COVID-19. The V call is TRBV10-3, the J call TRBJ2-2; D may be TRBD2 (5 bases). CDR3 DNA sequence: TGTGCCATCAGTGAGTCCGGGGACGGGGAGCTGTTTTTT. Residues: CAISESGDGELFF.